The 6 T cell receptor beta chains reported below all come from one sample, sequenced in a study of T cells in Graves' hyperthyroidism and ophthalmopathy. The investigators amplified TCR beta CDR3 regions from RNA transcripts. Primed by the HTBI set, a first-round RT-PCR was run on the TCR CDR3. MiXCR was run by TCRdb on the multiplex PCR reads, yielding one entry per CDR3 protein. Of hundreds of thousands of distinct CDR3 sequences in the sample, more than 14% are singletons; the top ten hold roughly an eighth. Source material: blood. These receptors were collected from a woman aged 45-60 years with Graves' ophthalmopathy.

Details on this clonotype: This may come from a read error, since a much larger clone is one base off. The rearrangement joins TRBV11-1 to TRBJ2-6, with TRBD1 matching over 7 bases. The CDR3 totals 17 residues. Germline lookup yields CDR1 SGHAT and CDR2 FQDESV (reference sequence). The V segment lost 7 bases and the J segment 1 base; nucleotides outside the gene matches: 10. The chain's CDR3 is CASNQTGDSSGANVLTF. The CDR3 DNA reads TGTGCCAGCAACCAAACAGGGGATTCTTCTGGGGCCAACGTCCTGACTTTC.

The rearrangement joins TRBV6-2 or TRBV6-3 to TRBJ2-1; 8 bases are shared with TRBD2. Germline CDR1 MNHEY, CDR2 SVGEGT. This CDR3 has 15 amino acids. The trim removed 6 bases at V and 4 bases at J, leaving 8 bases unmatched. The chain's CDR3 is CASRVSGGAYNEQFF. In nucleotides, the CDR3 is TGTGCCAGCAGAGTCTCGGGGGGGGCTTACAATGAGCAGTTCTTC.

This clonotype showed up many times. V and J are TRBV5-1 and TRBJ2-1; D perhaps matches TRBD2 (5 bases). Per germline, CDR1 SGHRS and CDR2 YFSETQ. This CDR3 is built from 17 residues. Trimming shortened V by 0 bases and J by 0 bases, and 13 bases separated the two germline ends. The CDR3, as DNA: TGCGCCAGCAGCTTGGCCCAGCGGCCCCGCTCCTACAATGAGCAGTTCTTC. This translates into CASSLAQRPRSYNEQFF.

This clonotype came up a few times. The DNA of the CDR3 is TGTGCCAGCAGCTCTCCACCCGGGGCCAGCTATGGCTACACCTTC. This translates into CASSSPPGASYGYTF. The genes are TRBV28 and TRBJ1-2; tentative D call: TRBD1 (5 bases). The CDR3 is made up of 15 amino acids. Trimming left V 6 bases short and J 4 bases short, with 18 bases between. CDR1 and CDR2 from the germline V gene are MDHEN and SYDVKM.

This clonotype has a handful of counts. The V call is TRBV14, the J call TRBJ2-1; 8 bases match TRBD2. Germline CDR1 and CDR2: SGHDN and FVKESK. CDR3 length equals 16 residues. The V gene end was trimmed by 3 bases and the J gene end by 6 bases; junction bases not matched to a gene: 10. This CDR3 is CASSHQSGSLTNEQFF. The CDR3 coding sequence is TGTGCCAGCAGCCACCAAAGCGGGAGTTTAACCAATGAGCAGTTCTTC.

The V gene is TRBV6-2 or TRBV6-3, the J gene TRBJ2-7; D gene uncertain. Per the germline V gene, CDR1 is MNHEY and CDR2 is SVGEGT. This CDR3 has 19 amino acids. V shed 5 bases and J shed 0 bases, with 26 bases lying between them. CDR3 sequence: CASSQNRRSVRTGSYEQYF. DNA for the CDR3: TGTGCCAGCAGTCAAAACCGAAGATCCGTCCGTACGGGCTCCTACGAGCAGTACTTC.